A single sample gave rise to the 18 T cell receptor beta chains below, sequenced in a study of cytomegalovirus exposure and HLA in healthy donors. PCR employed 60 Vbeta and 13 Jbeta primers. Generated by immunoSEQ multiplex PCR, the TCRdb table keeps only in-frame clones and is missing some. The table includes under 130,000 clones, about four fifths detected once. The sample taken for sequencing was PBMCs. These receptors were collected from a man between 25 and 39 years old in good health and CMV-seronegative.

The chain recombines TRBV6-5 with TRBJ1-1; tentative D call: TRBD1 (5 bases). Germline CDR1 MNHEY, CDR2 SVGAGI. This CDR3 spans 14 amino acids. V gave up 0 bases and J gave up 3 bases, with 8 bases separating them. Here the CDR3 reads CASSYSAGDTEAFF. DNA of the CDR3: TGTGCCAGCAGTTACTCAGCGGGGGACACTGAAGCTTTCTTT.

The chain links TRBV4-3 to TRBJ2-7, with 8 nucleotides matching TRBD1. The CDR3 sequence is 15 residues long. Per the germline V gene, CDR1 is LGHNA and CDR2 is YSLEER. Germline trimming cut 3 bases from V and 3 bases from J; bases unmatched to any gene: 7. DNA for the CDR3: TGCGCCAGCAGCCACTCCGGACAGGGAGGCTACGAGCAGTACTTC. This codes for CASSHSGQGGYEQYF.

There are a few counts of this clone. The CDR3 sequence is CASSLSASGAYEQYF. In nucleotides, the CDR3 is TGTGCCAGCAGCTTGTCGGCTAGCGGAGCCTACGAGCAGTACTTC. The J gene is TRBJ2-7, the V gene TRBV5-6; 7 bases line up with TRBD2. J was trimmed by 2 bases and V by 1 base; bases with no gene match: 6. CDR3 length equals 15 residues. Germline assignment: CDR1 SGHDT and CDR2 YYEEEE.

This clone was found a few times. J is TRBJ1-6 and V is TRBV5-5, with TRBD1 identical over 10 bases. Germline-derived CDR1 and CDR2 are SGHKS and YYEKEE (reference sequence). The CDR3 runs to 18 residues. Losses at the gene ends were 3 bases for V and 9 bases for J; bases not matched to a gene: 15. CDR3: CASSSGPRQGATRSPLHF. The CDR3 DNA reads TGTGCCAGCAGCTCGGGCCCCCGACAGGGGGCGACCCGTTCACCCCTCCACTTT. Full variable domain (missing parts from reference TRBV5-5 and TRBJ1-6): DAGVTQSPTHLIKTRGQQVTLRCSPISGHKSVSWYQQVLGQGPQFIFQYYEKEERGRGNFPDRFSARQFPNYSSELNVNALLLGDSALYLCASSSGPRQGATRSPLHFGNGTRLTVT.

The CDR3 reads CASSQFSGDSYEQYF. The CDR3 DNA reads as TGCGCCAGCAGCCAGTTCAGCGGGGACTCCTACGAGCAGTACTTC. The rearrangement uses TRBV4-3 and TRBJ2-5; 7 bases fit TRBD2. The J call may be in error: the DNA end matches TRBJ2-7 better. Germline V CDR1 and CDR2: LGHNA, YSLEER. This CDR3 has 15 residues.

This chain uses TRBV29-1 with TRBJ1-1; D possibly corresponds to TRBD1 (5 bases). The CDR3 length is 14 residues. Per the germline V gene, CDR1 is SQVTM and CDR2 is ANQGSEA. V lost 0 bases to trimming and J lost 7 bases, with 15 bases between them. DNA for the CDR3: TGCAGCGTTGAAGAGAGGGGAGGGGACGGTGAAGCTTTCTTT. Protein: CSVEERGGDGEAFF.

This rearrangement joins TRBV27 to TRBJ1-1; tentatively, D is TRBD1 (6 bases). The length of the CDR3 is 13 residues. Germline V gene sequence: CDR1 MNHEY, CDR2 SMNVEV (reference sequence). V lost 5 bases to trimming and J lost 6 bases, with 13 bases between them. The CDR3 reads CASSQGLASEAFF. The CDR3, as DNA: TGTGCCAGCAGTCAGGGGTTGGCCTCTGAAGCTTTCTTT.

Within the sample, this clone is medium-sized. This chain connects TRBV9 to TRBJ1-1; D remains ambiguous. Germline CDR1 is SGDLS and CDR2 is YYNGEE. V was shortened by 2 bases and J by 6 bases, with 14 bases between the two germline ends. The CDR3 contains 14 residues. This chain's CDR3 is CASSVVGSSAEAFF. CDR3 nucleotides: TGTGCCAGCAGCGTCGTTGGGTCGAGCGCTGAAGCTTTCTTT. The variable domain in full, with the rest retrieved from reference TRBV9 and TRBJ1-1, is DSGVTQTPKHLITATGQRVTLRCSPRSGDLSVYWYQQSLDQGLQFLIQYYNGEERAKGNILERFSAQQFPDLHSELNLSSLELGDSALYFCASSVVGSSAEAFFGQGTRLTVV.

The chain is built from TRBV4-3 and TRBJ2-3, with 8 bases identical to TRBD2. Per germline, CDR1 LGHNA and CDR2 YSLEER. The CDR3 sequence is 16 residues long. J was trimmed by 1 base and V by 0 bases; bases with no gene match: 3. The CDR3 bases are TGCGCCAGCAGCCAAGAACTCGGGGGGGGCACAGATACGCAGTATTTT. Protein product: CASSQELGGGTDTQYF.

The genes are TRBV5-4 and TRBJ1-4, with a possible D match to TRBD1 (5 bases). The CDR3 has 14 amino acids. Germline V lookup: CDR1 SGHNT, CDR2 YYREEE (reference sequence). Between the trimmed V and J ends, which lost 4 bases and 7 bases, there was a span of 14 bases. As DNA, the CDR3 is TGTGCCAGCAGCGAGTCCCCGGGGGGTGAAAAACTGTTTTTT. Translation gives CASSESPGGEKLFF.

The chain joins TRBV7-2 to TRBJ1-2; D is unresolved. Germline V gene data show CDR1 as SGHTA and CDR2 as FQGNSA. This CDR3 has 16 residues. The V gene lost 6 bases and the J gene lost 4 bases, with 21 bases spanning the gap. In DNA form, the CDR3 reads TGTGCCAGCAGAGGGAGGAGGGAGAATGTTGCCTATGGCTACACCTTC. Translation gives CASRGRRENVAYGYTF. The full variable domain, its missing parts supplied by reference TRBV7-2 and TRBJ1-2, is GAGVSQSPSNKVTEKGKDVELRCDPISGHTALYWYRQSLGQGLEFLIYFQGNSAPDKSGLPSDRFSAERTGGSVSTLTIQRTQQEDSAVYLCASRGRRENVAYGYTFGSGTRLTVV.

This clone was found a few times. The V and J genes are TRBV5-1 and TRBJ2-3; D might be TRBD1 (6 bases). Trimming took 4 bases from V and 3 from J, leaving 12 bases between them. This CDR3 comprises 14 residues. CDR1 and CDR2 (germline): SGHRS, YFSETQ. The CDR3 region is CASSRDQGTDTQYF. CDR3 nucleotide sequence: TGCGCCAGCAGCCGAGACCAGGGGACAGATACGCAGTATTTT.

The CDR3 loop reads CAYFSRDGLGTNEKLFF. The DNA for the CDR3 is TGTGCCTACTTCTCCCGCGATGGGTTGGGCACTAATGAAAAACTGTTTTTT. The genes are TRBV30 and TRBJ1-4; D unresolved. Germline V gene data show CDR1 as GTSNPN and CDR2 as SVGIG (reference sequence). V lost 7 bases, J lost 2 bases, and 23 bases lay in between. The length of the CDR3 is 17 residues.

The gene calls are TRBV4-1 and TRBJ2-5; 8 nucleotides match TRBD1. Looked up from germline, CDR1 is MGHRA and CDR2 is YSYEKL. Trimming at V came to 0 bases and at J to 1 base, leaving 7 bases not matched to a gene. This CDR3 region has 17 residues. CDR3 sequence (DNA): TGCGCCAGCAGCCAAGATTCCACAGGGGGGCTCCAAGAGACCCAGTACTTC. Translation: CASSQDSTGGLQETQYF.

J is TRBJ1-2 and V is TRBV13; the match to TRBD1 covers 8 bases. Germline V gene data show CDR1 as PRHDT and CDR2 as FYEKMQ (reference sequence). The CDR3 consists of 14 residues. V shed 5 bases and J 1 base; nucleotides not matched to a gene: 3. The CDR3 DNA is TGTGCCAGCAGCCCGGGACAGGATAACTATGGCTACACCTTC. Its protein is CASSPGQDNYGYTF.

This chain connects TRBV29-1 to TRBJ2-7; 9 nucleotides align to TRBD1. This CDR3 has 12 amino acids. V was pared by 6 bases and J by 7 bases, with 7 bases of the junction left unmatched. Germline loops: CDR1 SQVTM, CDR2 ANQGSEA. The chain's CDR3 is CSVPGTGREQYF. CDR3 sequence (DNA): TGCAGCGTCCCCGGGACAGGGCGGGAGCAGTACTTC.

This clone was detected only a few times. Mismatch with germline at one junction end may stem from a read error. The chain joins TRBV29-1 to TRBJ1-1; unclear D gene. Germline V gene lookup returns CDR1 SQVTM and CDR2 ANQGSEA. The CDR3 is made up of 15 amino acids. CDR3 amino acids: CSAEGLMGAGTEAFF. Here the CDR3 DNA reads TGCAGCGCTGAAGGCCTCATGGGTGCGGGCACTGAAGCTTTCTTT.

The V call is TRBV6-6, the J call TRBJ1-1, with 8 positions matching TRBD1. Germline-derived CDR1 and CDR2 are MNHNY and SVGAGI (reference sequence). The CDR3 contains 13 residues. Germline trimming cut 2 bases from V and 4 bases from J; bases unmatched to any gene: 0. CDR3 sequence: CASSYTGGTEAFF. The CDR3 nucleotides read TGTGCCAGCAGTTACACAGGGGGCACTGAAGCTTTCTTT.